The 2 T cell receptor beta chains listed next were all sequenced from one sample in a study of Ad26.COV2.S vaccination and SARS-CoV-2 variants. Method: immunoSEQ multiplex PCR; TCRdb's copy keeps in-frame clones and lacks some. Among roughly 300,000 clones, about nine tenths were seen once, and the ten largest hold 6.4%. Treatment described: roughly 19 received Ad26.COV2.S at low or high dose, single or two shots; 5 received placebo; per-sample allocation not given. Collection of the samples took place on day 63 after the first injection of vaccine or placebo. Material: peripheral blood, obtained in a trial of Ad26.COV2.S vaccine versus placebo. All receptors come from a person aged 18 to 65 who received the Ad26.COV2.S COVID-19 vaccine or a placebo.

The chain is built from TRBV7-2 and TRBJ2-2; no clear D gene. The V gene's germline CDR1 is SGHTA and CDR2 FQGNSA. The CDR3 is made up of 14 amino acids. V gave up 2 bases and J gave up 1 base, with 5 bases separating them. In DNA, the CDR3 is TGTGCCAGCAGCTTACTGGAGAACACCGGGGAGCTGTTTTTT. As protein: CASSLLENTGELFF. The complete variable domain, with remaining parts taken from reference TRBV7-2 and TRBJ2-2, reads GAGVSQSPSNKVTEKGKDVELRCDPISGHTALYWYRQSLGQGLEFLIYFQGNSAPDKSGLPSDRFSAERTGGSVSTLTIQRTQQEDSAVYLCASSLLENTGELFFGEGSRLTVL.

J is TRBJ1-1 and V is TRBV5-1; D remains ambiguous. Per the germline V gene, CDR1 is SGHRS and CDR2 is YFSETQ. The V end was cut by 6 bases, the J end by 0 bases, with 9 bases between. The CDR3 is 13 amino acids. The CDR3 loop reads CASTVEMNTEAFF. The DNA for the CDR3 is TGCGCCAGCACGGTGGAGATGAACACTGAAGCTTTCTTT.